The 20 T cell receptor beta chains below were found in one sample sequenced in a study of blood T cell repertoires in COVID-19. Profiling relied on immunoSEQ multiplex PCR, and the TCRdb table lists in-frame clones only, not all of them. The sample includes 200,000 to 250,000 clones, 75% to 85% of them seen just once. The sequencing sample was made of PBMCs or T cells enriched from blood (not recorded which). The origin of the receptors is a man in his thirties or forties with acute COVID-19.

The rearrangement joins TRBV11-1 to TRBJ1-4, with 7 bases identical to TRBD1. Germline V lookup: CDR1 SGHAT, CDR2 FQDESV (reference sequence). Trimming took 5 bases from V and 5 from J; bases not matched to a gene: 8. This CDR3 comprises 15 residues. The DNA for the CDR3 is TGTGCCAGCAGCAACCGGGACAGCAGAAATGAAAAACTGTTTTTT. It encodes CASSNRDSRNEKLFF.

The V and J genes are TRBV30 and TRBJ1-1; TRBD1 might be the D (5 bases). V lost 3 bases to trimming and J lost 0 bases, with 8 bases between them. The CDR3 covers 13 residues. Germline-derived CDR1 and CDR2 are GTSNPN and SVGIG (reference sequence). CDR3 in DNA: TGTGCCTGGAGAGGGGCAATGAACACTGAAGCTTTCTTT. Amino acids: CAWRGAMNTEAFF.

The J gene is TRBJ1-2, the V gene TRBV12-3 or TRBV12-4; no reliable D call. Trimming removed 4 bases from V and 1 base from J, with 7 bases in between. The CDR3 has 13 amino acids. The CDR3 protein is CASSSVLNYGYTF. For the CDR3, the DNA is TGTGCCAGCAGTTCCGTCCTTAACTATGGCTACACCTTC.

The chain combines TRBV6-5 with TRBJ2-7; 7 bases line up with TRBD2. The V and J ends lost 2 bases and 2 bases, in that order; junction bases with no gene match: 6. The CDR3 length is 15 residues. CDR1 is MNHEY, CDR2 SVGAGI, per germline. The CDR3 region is CASSYGRGGTYEQYF. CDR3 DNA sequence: TGTGCCAGCAGTTACGGGAGGGGAGGGACCTACGAGCAGTACTTC.

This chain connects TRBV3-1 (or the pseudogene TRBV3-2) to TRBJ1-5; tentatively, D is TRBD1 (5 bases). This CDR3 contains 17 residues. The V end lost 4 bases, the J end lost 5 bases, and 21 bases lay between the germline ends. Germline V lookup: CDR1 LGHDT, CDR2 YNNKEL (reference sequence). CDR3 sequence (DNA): TGTGCCAGCAGCCGACGCTCGGCAGGGAGGGATCATCAGCCCCAGCATTTT. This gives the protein CASSRRSAGRDHQPQHF.

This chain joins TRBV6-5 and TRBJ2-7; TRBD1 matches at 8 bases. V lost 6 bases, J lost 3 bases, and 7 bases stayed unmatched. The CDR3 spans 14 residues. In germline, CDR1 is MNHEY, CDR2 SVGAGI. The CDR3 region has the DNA TGTGCCAGCAGGCCGACAGGGGCAAGCTACGAGCAGTACTTC. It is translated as CASRPTGASYEQYF.

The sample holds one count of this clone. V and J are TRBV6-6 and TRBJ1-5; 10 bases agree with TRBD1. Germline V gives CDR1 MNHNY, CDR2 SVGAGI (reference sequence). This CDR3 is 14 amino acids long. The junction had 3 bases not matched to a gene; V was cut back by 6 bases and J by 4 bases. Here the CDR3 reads CASREDRGNQPQHF. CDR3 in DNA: TGTGCCAGCAGAGAGGACAGGGGGAATCAGCCCCAGCATTTT.

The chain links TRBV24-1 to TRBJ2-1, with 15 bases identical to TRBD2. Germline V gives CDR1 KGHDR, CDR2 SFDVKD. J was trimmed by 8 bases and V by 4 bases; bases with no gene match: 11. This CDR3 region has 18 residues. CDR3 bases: TGTGCCACCAGTGACCCGGGACTAGCGGGGGGACTTTCCCATGAGCAGTTCTTC. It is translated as CATSDPGLAGGLSHEQFF.

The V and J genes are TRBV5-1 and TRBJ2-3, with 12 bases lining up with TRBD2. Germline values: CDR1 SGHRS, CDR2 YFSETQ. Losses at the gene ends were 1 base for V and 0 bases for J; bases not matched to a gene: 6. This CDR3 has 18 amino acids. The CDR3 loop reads CASSLNPSGGVSTDTQYF. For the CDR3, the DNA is TGCGCCAGCAGCTTGAACCCTAGCGGGGGGGTAAGCACAGATACGCAGTATTTT.

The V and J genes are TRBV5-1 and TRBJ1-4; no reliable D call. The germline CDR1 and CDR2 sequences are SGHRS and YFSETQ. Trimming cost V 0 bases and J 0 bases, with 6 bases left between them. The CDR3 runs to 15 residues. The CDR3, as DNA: TGCGCCAGCAGCTTGGCCGGGGCAACTAATGAAAAACTGTTTTTT. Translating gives CASSLAGATNEKLFF.

DNA for the CDR3: TGTGCCAGCAGCCCCCGGACAGGCTACACAGATACGCAGTATTTT. It yields the protein CASSPRTGYTDTQYF. This chain uses TRBV11-1 with TRBJ2-3; 7 bases match TRBD1. The CDR3 contains 15 residues. V shed 5 bases and J 2 bases; nucleotides not matched to a gene: 7. Germline V gene sequence: CDR1 SGHAT, CDR2 FQDESV (reference sequence). Combining the CDR3 with reference TRBV11-1 and TRBJ2-3 gives the whole variable domain EAEVAQSPRYKITEKSQAVAFWCDPISGHATLYWYRQILGQGPELLVQFQDESVVDDSQLPKDRFSAERLKGVDSTLKIQPAELGDSAMYLCASSPRTGYTDTQYFGPGTRLTVL.

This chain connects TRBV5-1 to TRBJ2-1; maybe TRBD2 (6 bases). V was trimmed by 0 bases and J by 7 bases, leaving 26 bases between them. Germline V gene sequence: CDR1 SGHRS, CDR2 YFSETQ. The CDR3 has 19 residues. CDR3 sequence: CASSLAPSVSSVAVNEQFF. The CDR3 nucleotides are TGCGCCAGCAGCTTGGCCCCTAGCGTGTCCAGCGTGGCGGTGAATGAGCAGTTCTTC.

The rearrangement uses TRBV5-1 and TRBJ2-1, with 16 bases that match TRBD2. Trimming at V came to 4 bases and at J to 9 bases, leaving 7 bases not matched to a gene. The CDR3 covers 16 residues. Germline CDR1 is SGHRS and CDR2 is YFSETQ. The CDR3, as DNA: TGCGCCAGCAGCAGGGGACTAGCGGGGGGGCCAAGTGAGCAGTTCTTC. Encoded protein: CASSRGLAGGPSEQFF.

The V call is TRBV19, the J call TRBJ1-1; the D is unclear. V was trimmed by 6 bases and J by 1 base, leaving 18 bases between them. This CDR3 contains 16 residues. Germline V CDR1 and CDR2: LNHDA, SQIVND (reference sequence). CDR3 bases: TGTGCCAGTAGCCTCCCCGAACAGAGAACGAACACTGAAGCTTTCTTT. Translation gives CASSLPEQRTNTEAFF.

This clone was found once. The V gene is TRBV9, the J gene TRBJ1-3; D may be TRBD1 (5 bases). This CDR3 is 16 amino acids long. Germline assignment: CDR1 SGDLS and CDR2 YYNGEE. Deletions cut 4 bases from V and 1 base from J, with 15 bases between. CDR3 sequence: CASSPRTSDSGNTIYF. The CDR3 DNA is TGTGCCAGCAGCCCCCGGACAAGTGATTCTGGAAACACCATATATTTT.

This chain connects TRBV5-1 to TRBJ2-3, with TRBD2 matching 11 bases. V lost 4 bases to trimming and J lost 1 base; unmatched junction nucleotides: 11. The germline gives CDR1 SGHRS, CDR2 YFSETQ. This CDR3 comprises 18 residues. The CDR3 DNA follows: TGCGCCAGCAGCCTCCTTAATCTAGCGGGGGGCGGCACAGATACGCAGTATTTT. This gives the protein CASSLLNLAGGGTDTQYF.

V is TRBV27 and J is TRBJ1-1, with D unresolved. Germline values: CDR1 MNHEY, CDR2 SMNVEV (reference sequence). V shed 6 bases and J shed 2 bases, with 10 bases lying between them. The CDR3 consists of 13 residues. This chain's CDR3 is CASSRGLNTEAFF. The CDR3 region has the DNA TGTGCCAGCAGCCGAGGACTCAACACTGAAGCTTTCTTT.

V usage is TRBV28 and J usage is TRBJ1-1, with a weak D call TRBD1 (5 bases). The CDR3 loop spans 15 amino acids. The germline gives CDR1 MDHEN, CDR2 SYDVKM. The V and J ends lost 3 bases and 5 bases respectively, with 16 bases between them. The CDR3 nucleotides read TGTGCCAGCAGTTTGGGGGACTTTAGCGGGACTGAAGCTTTCTTT. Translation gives CASSLGDFSGTEAFF.

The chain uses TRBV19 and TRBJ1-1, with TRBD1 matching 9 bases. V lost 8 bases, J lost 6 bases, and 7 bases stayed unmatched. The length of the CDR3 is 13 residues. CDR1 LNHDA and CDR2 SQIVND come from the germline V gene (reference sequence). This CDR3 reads CASLGQGIPEAFF. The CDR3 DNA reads TGTGCCAGTTTGGGACAGGGAATCCCTGAAGCTTTCTTT.

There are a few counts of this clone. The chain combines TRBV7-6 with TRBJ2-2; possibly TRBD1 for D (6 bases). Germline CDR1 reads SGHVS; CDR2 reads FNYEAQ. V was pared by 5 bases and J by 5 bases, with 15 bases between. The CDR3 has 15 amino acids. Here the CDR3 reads CASSPGQRPTGELFF. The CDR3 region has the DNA TGTGCCAGCAGCCCAGGACAGCGTCCGACCGGGGAGCTGTTTTTT.